This is a list of T cell receptor beta chains from one sample in a study of T cell repertoires in cytomegalovirus infection. TCRdb re-derived calls from the reads in MiXCR, one entry per CDR3 protein. The repertoire holds around 900,000 distinct CDR3 sequences, with approximately 31% as singletons. These TCRs are of unknown antigen specificity. The sample consisted of cultured CD8+ T cells from PBMCs, taken from culture after CMV antigen stimulation. The source is a human donor in good health (CMV status not recorded). Some clones in this sample may be carry-over from other donors' samples. CDR3s include the opening cysteine and the closing phenylalanine or tryptophan.

v_call: TRBV6-2/TRBV6-3; j_call: TRBJ1-1; cdr3_aa: CASTKPPGFMNTEAFF
v_call: TRBV4-1; j_call: TRBJ1-1; cdr3_aa: CASSPQGMVTEAFF
v_call: TRBV18; j_call: TRBJ2-7; cdr3_aa: CASSRPRDRPYEQYF
v_call: TRBV5-5; j_call: TRBJ2-7; cdr3_aa: CASRSQGGPYEQYF
v_call: TRBV19; j_call: TRBJ1-1; cdr3_aa: CASSMERQSNTEAFF
v_call: TRBV6-6; j_call: TRBJ1-6; cdr3_aa: CASSYNLADALHF
v_call: TRBV11-1; j_call: TRBJ2-1; cdr3_aa: CASSFEGYNEQFF
v_call: TRBV11-2; j_call: TRBJ2-3; cdr3_aa: CASSFLGVTDTQYF
v_call: TRBV7-9; j_call: TRBJ1-1; cdr3_aa: CASSPKSNTEAFF
v_call: TRBV6-5; j_call: TRBJ2-5; cdr3_aa: CASSYGGGGQETQYF
v_call: TRBV15; j_call: TRBJ2-3; cdr3_aa: CATSRGVLSPDTQYF
v_call: TRBV19; j_call: TRBJ1-5; cdr3_aa: CASSIEGLSGQGFVDNQPQHF
v_call: TRBV24-1; j_call: TRBJ2-3; cdr3_aa: CATSDFGQGPSTDTQYF
v_call: TRBV6-6; j_call: TRBJ2-2; cdr3_aa: CASNSVGELFF
v_call: TRBV27; j_call: TRBJ1-6; cdr3_aa: CASMLPGGGPLHF
v_call: TRBV12-3/TRBV12-4; j_call: TRBJ2-5; cdr3_aa: CASTSAMYQETQYF
v_call: TRBV6-5; j_call: TRBJ1-1; cdr3_aa: CASRHGGRAFF
v_call: TRBV7-6; j_call: TRBJ2-2; cdr3_aa: CASSLDRGRYTGELFF
v_call: TRBV12-3/TRBV12-4; j_call: TRBJ2-7; cdr3_aa: CASSWSGGYEQYF
v_call: TRBV19; j_call: TRBJ1-1; cdr3_aa: CASSMWSNTEAFF
v_call: TRBV7-9; j_call: TRBJ2-5; cdr3_aa: CASSFSAGQETQYF
v_call: TRBV9; j_call: TRBJ1-6; cdr3_aa: CASSLAGVGSPLHF
v_call: TRBV6-2/TRBV6-3; j_call: TRBJ2-3; cdr3_aa: CASSYPQGYFADTQYF
v_call: TRBV10-2; j_call: TRBJ1-5; cdr3_aa: CASSDKYSNQPQHF
v_call: TRBV4-1; j_call: TRBJ1-5; cdr3_aa: CASGQILGGNQPQHF
v_call: TRBV5-1; j_call: TRBJ2-7; cdr3_aa: CASFASGPTYEQYF
v_call: TRBV7-6; j_call: TRBJ2-1; cdr3_aa: CASSLPRSGGANEQFF
v_call: TRBV27; j_call: TRBJ1-5; cdr3_aa: CASSLGTGTWQPQHF
v_call: TRBV6-2/TRBV6-3; j_call: TRBJ1-5; cdr3_aa: CASRRDSQGGNQPQHF
v_call: TRBV4-1; j_call: TRBJ1-2; cdr3_aa: CASSKDRGPDYGYTF
v_call: TRBV7-2; j_call: TRBJ1-2; cdr3_aa: CASSLARGRDGYTF
v_call: TRBV6-4; j_call: TRBJ2-1; cdr3_aa: CASSAGGNMGSSYNEQFF
v_call: TRBV5-5; j_call: TRBJ2-5; cdr3_aa: CASSPIALETQYF
v_call: TRBV19; j_call: TRBJ2-1; cdr3_aa: CASSLTLAGSSYNEQFF
v_call: TRBV7-8; j_call: TRBJ2-7; cdr3_aa: CATASSGPSSYEQYF
v_call: TRBV6-5; j_call: TRBJ1-3; cdr3_aa: CASTGGPGNTIYF